A few counts support the clone carrying this T cell receptor beta chain. The target antigen is unknown. This CDR3 is built from 15 residues. Germline loops: CDR1 SEHNR, CDR2 FQNEAQ (reference sequence). Trimming stripped 5 bases from V and 5 bases from J, with 19 bases between. The protocol was immunoSEQ multiplex PCR, while the TCRdb copy is restricted to in-frame clones and leaves out a portion. The sample yields about 90,000 clones, approximately 82% seen once. This sample was taken from a study of radiation and T cells in renal cell carcinoma. Overall study results and limits: Pretreatment tumor biopsies were lacking, so baseline clonotypes are unknown.

The time point is: blood 4 weeks post-SBRT, at nephrectomy. Treatment described: 15 Gy SBRT to primary tumor, nephrectomy 4 weeks later. The tumor was a clear cell renal cell carcinoma. This rearrangement joins TRBV7-9 to TRBJ2-7; D might be TRBD2 (6 bases). This clonotype was obtained from a man in his 60s with renal cell carcinoma. The sample here was blood, taken from a patient whose treatment included radiotherapy and nephrectomy. CDR3 region: CASSSLRLALHEQYF. CDR3 DNA: TGTGCCAGCAGCAGTCTCCGGCTAGCGCTCCACGAGCAGTACTTC.